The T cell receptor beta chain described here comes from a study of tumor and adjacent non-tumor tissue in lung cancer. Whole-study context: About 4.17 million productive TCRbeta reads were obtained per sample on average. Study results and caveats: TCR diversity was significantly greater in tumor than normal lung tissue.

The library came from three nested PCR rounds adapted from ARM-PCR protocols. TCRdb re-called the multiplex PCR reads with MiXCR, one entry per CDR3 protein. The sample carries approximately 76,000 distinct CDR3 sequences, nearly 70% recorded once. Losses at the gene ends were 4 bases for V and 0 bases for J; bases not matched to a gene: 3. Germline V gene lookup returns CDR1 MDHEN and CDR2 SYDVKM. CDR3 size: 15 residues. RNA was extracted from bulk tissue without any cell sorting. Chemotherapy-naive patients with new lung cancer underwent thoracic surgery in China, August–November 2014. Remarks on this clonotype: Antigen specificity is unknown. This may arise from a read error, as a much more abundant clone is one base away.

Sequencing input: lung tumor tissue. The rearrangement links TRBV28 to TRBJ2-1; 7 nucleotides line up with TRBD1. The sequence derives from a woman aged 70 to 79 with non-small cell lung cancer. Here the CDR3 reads CASSYWDSSYNEQFF. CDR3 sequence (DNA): TGTGCCAGCAGTTATTGGGACAGCTCCTACAATGAGCAGTTCTTC. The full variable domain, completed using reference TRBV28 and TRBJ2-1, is DVKVTQSSRYLVKRTGEKVFLECVQDMDHENMFWYRQDPGLGLRLIYFSYDVKMKEKGDIPEGYSVSREKKERFSLILESASTNQTSMYLCASSYWDSSYNEQFFGPGTRLTVL.